The 10 T cell receptor beta chains reported below all come from one sample, sequenced in a study of blood T cell repertoires in COVID-19. Profiled with immunoSEQ multiplex PCR; TCRdb holds only in-frame clones, not every one. This repertoire shows about 200,000 clones, roughly 84% found once; its top ten account for under 4%. Sequenced material: PBMCs or T cells enriched from blood (not recorded which). The receptors here all came from a woman aged 25 to 39 who had been exposed to COVID-19.

V usage is TRBV6-2 or TRBV6-3 and J usage is TRBJ1-2; tentatively, D is TRBD1 (5 bases). CDR3 size: 14 residues. CDR1 is MNHEY, CDR2 SVGEGT, per germline. Trimming removed 0 bases from V and 2 bases from J, with 7 bases in between. This CDR3 is CASSYSSGNYGYTF. CDR3 sequence (DNA): TGTGCCAGCAGTTACTCATCAGGGAACTATGGCTACACCTTC.

The chain couples TRBV5-5 to TRBJ2-7; D might be TRBD1 (5 bases). Trimming took 4 bases from V and 0 from J, leaving 5 bases between them. This CDR3 spans 12 amino acids. Germline values: CDR1 SGHKS, CDR2 YYEKEE (reference sequence). The CDR3 reads CASSQGSYEQYF. DNA of the CDR3: TGTGCCAGCAGCCAGGGCTCCTACGAGCAGTACTTC.

This clone has a single count. The CDR3 sequence is CASSLGVRTSTDTQYF. The CDR3 DNA sequence: TGTGCCAGCAGCTTAGGGGTAAGGACTAGCACAGATACGCAGTATTTT. The genes are TRBV7-2 and TRBJ2-3; D is perhaps TRBD2 (5 bases). Germline CDR1 is SGHTA and CDR2 is FQGNSA. Trimming took 1 base from V and 0 from J, leaving 11 bases between them. CDR3 length: 16 residues.

This clone showed up just a few times. The chain uses TRBV9 and TRBJ2-7; 7 nucleotides match TRBD1. Germline V lookup: CDR1 SGDLS, CDR2 YYNGEE. With 4 bases clipped from V and 6 bases from J, the junction kept 7 bases outside the gene matches. CDR3 length: 13 amino acids. CDR3 sequence: CASSSQTGAEQYF. In nucleotides, the CDR3 is TGTGCCAGCAGCTCACAAACAGGGGCCGAGCAGTACTTC.

The chain links TRBV30 to TRBJ1-6; D might be TRBD1 (6 bases). This CDR3 comprises 13 residues. Trimming pared 2 bases from V and 8 bases from J, leaving 10 bases between. Germline V CDR1 and CDR2: GTSNPN, SVGIG (reference sequence). The CDR3 bases are TGTGCCTGGAGTACACAGGGTGATTCACCCCTCCACTTT. Translating gives CAWSTQGDSPLHF.

The chain recombines TRBV18 with TRBJ1-2; TRBD1 is a possible D gene (5 bases). The germline V and J ends were trimmed by 3 bases and 8 bases, with 16 bases remaining between them. The CDR3 sequence is 14 residues long. Per germline, CDR1 KGHSH and CDR2 LQKENI. CDR3 sequence reads: CASSPSVQENGYTF. For the CDR3, the DNA is TGTGCCAGCTCACCCAGTGTACAGGAAAACGGCTACACCTTC.

The gene calls are TRBV5-1 and TRBJ1-2, with D perhaps matching TRBD1 (6 bases). Per germline, CDR1 SGHRS and CDR2 YFSETQ. This CDR3 spans 13 amino acids. Between the trimmed V and J ends, which lost 2 bases and 6 bases, there was a span of 11 bases. For the CDR3, the DNA is TGCGCCAGCAGCTTCGCGGGGGGCAATGGCTACACCTTC. Its translation is CASSFAGGNGYTF.

The rearrangement joins TRBV25-1 to TRBJ2-7; D ambiguous. The CDR3 sequence is 15 residues long. The germline V and J ends were trimmed by 0 bases and 1 base, with 10 bases remaining between them. Germline V gene data show CDR1 as MGHDK and CDR2 as SYGVNS. In DNA, the CDR3 is TGTGCCAGCAGTGAATACTACAGCCCTTCCTACGAGCAGTACTTC. The encoded protein is CASSEYYSPSYEQYF.

This clone is a singleton in its sample. The chain links TRBV28 to TRBJ1-2, with a possible D match to TRBD1 (5 bases). V was clipped by 7 bases and J by 8 bases, with 20 bases between them. The CDR3 runs 14 residues. Germline V CDR1 and CDR2: MDHEN, SYDVKM. The CDR3, as DNA: TGTGCCAGCAATACGGCAGGGAACGGGGGGGGCTACACCTTC. Protein product: CASNTAGNGGGYTF.

The gene calls are TRBV10-3 and TRBJ2-2; maybe TRBD1 (6 bases). The CDR3 is made up of 15 amino acids. V dropped 8 bases and J dropped 0 bases, with 13 bases sitting between them. CDR1 ENHRY and CDR2 SYGVKD come from the germline V gene. In nucleotides, the CDR3 is TGTGCCATCGAAGCTCAGGGGACGAACACCGGGGAGCTGTTTTTT. Amino acid sequence: CAIEAQGTNTGELFF.